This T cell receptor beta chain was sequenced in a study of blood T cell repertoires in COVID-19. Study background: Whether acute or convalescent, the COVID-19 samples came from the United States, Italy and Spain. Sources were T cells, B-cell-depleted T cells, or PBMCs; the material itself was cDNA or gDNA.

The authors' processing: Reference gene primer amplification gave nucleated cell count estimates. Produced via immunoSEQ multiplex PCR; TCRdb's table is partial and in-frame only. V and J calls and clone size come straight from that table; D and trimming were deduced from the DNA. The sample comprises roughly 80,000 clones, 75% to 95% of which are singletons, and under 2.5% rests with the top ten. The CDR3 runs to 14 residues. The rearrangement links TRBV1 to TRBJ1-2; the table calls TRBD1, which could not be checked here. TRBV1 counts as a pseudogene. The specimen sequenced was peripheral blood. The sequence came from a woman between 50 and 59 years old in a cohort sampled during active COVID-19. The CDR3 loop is CTSSQGQPNYGYTF. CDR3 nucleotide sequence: TGCACCAGCAGCCAAGGACAGCCCAACTATGGCTACACCTTC.